The 20 T cell receptor beta chains in this list originate from one sample, sequenced in a study of post-analysis software for immune sequencing data. Presence of unique molecular identifiers characterized the TCR beta cDNA libraries. TCRdb ran MiXCR on the PCR reads and lists one entry per CDR3 protein. The sample yields approximately 570,000 distinct CDR3 sequences, 44% seen once. General study points: Patients used several TRBV segments, including TRBV5-6, TRBV5-1 and TRBV20-1, more often than controls.

These receptors are not linked to any known antigen. The sequencing input was blood. The receptors originated from a girl under 18 with multiple sclerosis.

Points on this clonotype: Its ends do not fully match the called genes, so a read error is possible. The chain combines TRBV5-1 with TRBJ1-2; TRBD1 matches at 11 bases. Germline V CDR1 and CDR2: SGHRS, YFSETQ. The CDR3 sequence is 17 residues long. The CDR3 coding sequence is TGCGCCAGCAGCCCTACCGGGACAGGGGGTAAGAACTATGACTACACCTTC. Its protein is CASSPTGTGGKNYDYTF. Drawing the rest from reference TRBV5-1 and TRBJ1-2, the complete variable domain is KAGVTQTPRYLIKTRGQQVTLSCSPISGHRSVSWYQQTPGQGLQFLFEYFSETQRNKGNFPGRFSGRQFSNSRSEMNVSTLELGDSALYLCASSPTGTGGKNYDYTFGSGTRLTVV.

In DNA, the CDR3 is TGTGCCAGCAGCCCTAGAAGTGAGCAGTTCTTC. Translating it yields CASSPRSEQFF. The rearrangement joins TRBV21-1 to TRBJ2-1. TRBV21-1 is a known pseudogene. The CDR3 length is 11 residues.

J is TRBJ2-7 and V is TRBV15; no definite D call. This CDR3 has 15 amino acids. The V end lost 0 bases, the J end lost 1 base, and 10 bases lay between the germline ends. Germline values: CDR1 LNHNV, CDR2 YYDKDF (reference sequence). DNA of the CDR3: TGTGCCACCAGCAGAGACAGTAGCACTTCCTACGAGCAGTACTTC. It specifies CATSRDSSTSYEQYF.

This chain links TRBV12-3 or TRBV12-4 with TRBJ1-1; D remains ambiguous. The CDR3 totals 14 residues. V shed 7 bases and J shed 4 bases, with 16 bases lying between them. The CDR3 region has the DNA TGTGCCAGCATTGATGCCGATTGGGCCACTGAAGCTTTCTTT. It is translated as CASIDADWATEAFF.

This rearrangement joins TRBV4-1 to TRBJ2-7; no reliable D call. V was trimmed by 1 base and J by 4 bases, leaving 17 bases between them. Germline V CDR1 and CDR2: MGHRA, YSYEKL. The length of the CDR3 is 16 residues. CDR3 residues: CASSQGAGLAQYEQYF. CDR3 nucleotides: TGCGCCAGCAGCCAAGGGGCAGGTCTGGCTCAATACGAGCAGTACTTC.

The genes are TRBV10-3 and TRBJ2-4; D may be TRBD1 (6 bases). Trimming took 0 bases from V and 4 from J, leaving 16 bases between them. This CDR3 is 17 amino acids long. Germline V gene data show CDR1 as ENHRY and CDR2 as SYGVKD. The CDR3 nucleotides read TGTGCCATCAGTGAGTCGATGGTAGACAGGTCAAAAAACATTCAGTACTTC. Protein product: CAISESMVDRSKNIQYF.

This clonotype was counted only a few times. The gene calls are TRBV20-1 and TRBJ2-1, with TRBD1 as a possible D gene (6 bases). The CDR3 loop spans 16 amino acids. Trimming pared 3 bases from V and 2 bases from J, leaving 17 bases between. Germline assignment: CDR1 DFQATT and CDR2 SNEGSKA (reference sequence). The CDR3 sequence: CSASGLGDTAYNEQFF. CDR3 sequence (DNA): TGCAGTGCTAGTGGTCTGGGGGACACGGCCTACAATGAGCAGTTCTTC.

The chain carries TRBV20-1 and TRBJ2-5; TRBD2 agrees at 8 bases. CDR3 length equals 16 residues. Germline values: CDR1 DFQATT, CDR2 SNEGSKA (reference sequence). V shed 7 bases and J 1 base; nucleotides not matched to a gene: 14. Written as DNA, the CDR3 is TGCAGTGTCACAGAGGGCCAGCGGGGGACCCAAGAGACCCAGTACTTC. The encoded protein is CSVTEGQRGTQETQYF.

A single count supports this clonotype. The rearrangement links TRBV10-3 to TRBJ1-2; no reliable D call. Germline CDR1 reads ENHRY; CDR2 reads SYGVKD. The V end lost 6 bases, the J end lost 3 bases, and 11 bases lay between the germline ends. The CDR3 extends over 13 amino acids. CDR3 protein: CAISEREDYGYTF. The CDR3, as DNA: TGTGCCATCAGCGAGAGGGAAGACTATGGCTACACCTTC.

There are a few counts of this clonotype. The rearrangement uses TRBV6-5 and TRBJ2-3, with 8 bases matching TRBD2. The V gene end was trimmed by 5 bases and the J gene end by 4 bases; junction bases not matched to a gene: 11. Germline V lookup: CDR1 MNHEY, CDR2 SVGAGI. CDR3 length equals 16 residues. CDR3 sequence: CASSSGGGGFPDTQYF. The CDR3 nucleotides are TGTGCCAGCAGTAGCGGGGGCGGGGGGTTCCCAGATACGCAGTATTTT.

The chain is built from TRBV12-3 or TRBV12-4 and TRBJ2-1; the match to TRBD1 covers 8 bases. This CDR3 is built from 13 residues. Trimming removed 9 bases from V and 6 bases from J; junction bases left unmatched: 7. The DNA for the CDR3 is TGTGCCAGTAGACAGGGGATGGTCAATGAGCAGTTCTTC. It is translated as CASRQGMVNEQFF.

The chain couples TRBV15 to TRBJ1-2; D uncertain. V lost 0 bases, J lost 9 bases, and 11 bases lay in between. CDR1 is LNHNV, CDR2 YYDKDF, per germline (reference sequence). This CDR3 is built from 13 residues. CDR3 DNA sequence: TGTGCCACCAGCAGAGATGACGGAGGGAGCTACACCTTC. It encodes CATSRDDGGSYTF.

The chain recombines TRBV7-9 with TRBJ2-4; D possibly corresponds to TRBD1 (5 bases). The J call is in doubt because the DNA end fits TRBJ2-7 better. Germline lookup yields CDR1 SEHNR and CDR2 FQNEAQ (reference sequence). The CDR3 runs 14 residues. The CDR3 sequence is CASSLYQGRYEQYF. The CDR3 DNA reads TGTGCCAGCAGCTTATATCAGGGAAGGTACGAGCAGTACTTC.

This clonotype was seen a handful of times. The J gene is TRBJ2-1, the V gene TRBV5-1; 8 bases agree with TRBD1. Trimming cost V 3 bases and J 14 bases; bases outside gene matches: 13. Germline values: CDR1 SGHRS, CDR2 YFSETQ. The CDR3 totals 14 residues. In nucleotides, the CDR3 is TGCGCCAGCAGCTCTGCTACGACAGGGGCGCCGAAGTTCTTC. This translates into CASSSATTGAPKFF.

The rearrangement links TRBV24-1 to TRBJ2-1; 9 bases fit TRBD2. Germline CDR1 and CDR2: KGHDR and SFDVKD. The CDR3 has 19 amino acids. The ends lost 3 bases at V and 1 base at J; junction bases unmatched: 12. The DNA of the CDR3 is TGTGCCACCAGTGATCCCGGGACTAGCAGGGTAATATCCTACAATGAGCAGTTCTTC. It specifies CATSDPGTSRVISYNEQFF.

This clonotype was found many times. The V call is TRBV7-2, the J call TRBJ2-3; D unresolved. Germline values: CDR1 SGHTA, CDR2 FQGNSA. This CDR3 region has 10 residues. Trimming cost V 8 bases and J 4 bases, with 4 bases left between them. CDR3 coding DNA: TGTGCCAGCTCAGCAGATACGCAGTATTTT. It specifies CASSADTQYF. The variable domain in full, completed from reference TRBV7-2 and TRBJ2-3, reads GAGVSQSPSNKVTEKGKDVELRCDPISGHTALYWYRQSLGQGLEFLIYFQGNSAPDKSGLPSDRFSAERTGGSVSTLTIQRTQQEDSAVYLCASSADTQYFGPGTRLTVL.

The V and J genes are TRBV5-1 and TRBJ2-1; the D call may be TRBD1 or TRBD2 (6 bases each). Trimming pared 3 bases from V and 1 base from J, leaving 11 bases between. Germline CDR1 SGHRS, CDR2 YFSETQ. The CDR3 sequence is 15 residues long. For the CDR3, the DNA is TGCGCCAGCAGCTCCGGGGGCCCATCCTACAATGAGCAGTTCTTC. Translated: CASSSGGPSYNEQFF. Full variable domain (remainder filled in from reference TRBV5-1 and TRBJ2-1): KAGVTQTPRYLIKTRGQQVTLSCSPISGHRSVSWYQQTPGQGLQFLFEYFSETQRNKGNFPGRFSGRQFSNSRSEMNVSTLELGDSALYLCASSSGGPSYNEQFFGPGTRLTVL.

The chain has TRBV7-9 and TRBJ2-7, with 7 bases that match TRBD2. The trim removed 7 bases at V and 5 bases at J, leaving 14 bases unmatched. The CDR3 is made up of 15 amino acids. CDR1 is SEHNR and CDR2 is FQNEAQ in the germline V gene (reference sequence). Written as DNA, the CDR3 is TGTGCCAGCATGGGCGGGAGCTTTAACTTCCACGAGCAGTACTTC. Amino acids: CASMGGSFNFHEQYF.

The chain recombines TRBV12-3 or TRBV12-4 with TRBJ2-3; 13 positions agree with TRBD2. This CDR3 spans 17 amino acids. Germline trimming cut 3 bases from V and 13 bases from J; bases unmatched to any gene: 16. The CDR3 sequence is CASSFYRTSGGGDAEYF. The CDR3 region has the DNA TGTGCCAGCAGTTTTTATAGGACTAGCGGGGGCGGGGATGCGGAGTATTTT.

The chain is built from TRBV5-1 and TRBJ1-5; 8 nucleotides align to TRBD1. V gave up 4 bases and J gave up 5 bases; unmatched junction bases: 8. CDR3 length: 15 residues. Per germline, CDR1 SGHRS and CDR2 YFSETQ. CDR3 DNA: TGCGCCAGCAGCCCGACAGGGGAGGTTTATCAGCCCCAGCATTTT. As protein: CASSPTGEVYQPQHF.